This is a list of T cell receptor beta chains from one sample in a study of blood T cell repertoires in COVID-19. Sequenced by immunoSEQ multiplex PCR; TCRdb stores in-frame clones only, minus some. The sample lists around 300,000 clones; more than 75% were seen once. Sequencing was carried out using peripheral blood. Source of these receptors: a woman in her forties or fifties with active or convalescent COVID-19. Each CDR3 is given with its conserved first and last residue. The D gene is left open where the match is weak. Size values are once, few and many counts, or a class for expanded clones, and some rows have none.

CDR3: CASSSSDRAPTYGYTF; DNA: TGTGCCAGCAGTTCCTCTGACAGGGCGCCGACCTATGGCTACACCTTC; J: TRBJ1-2; size: few; D: TRBD1; V: TRBV6-5
CDR3: CASSRTGGNQPQHF; DNA: TGCGCCAGCAGCCGGACAGGGGGCAATCAGCCCCAGCATTTT; J: TRBJ1-5; size: -; D: TRBD1; V: TRBV4-1
CDR3: CASSYTGADSYYEQYF; DNA: TGCGCCAGCAGTTACACAGGGGCCGATTCTTACTACGAGCAGTACTTC; J: TRBJ2-7; size: -; D: TRBD1; V: TRBV4-1
CDR3: CASSLAPGQETQYF; DNA: TGTGCCAGCAGCTTAGCTCCGGGACAAGAGACCCAGTACTTC; J: TRBJ2-5; size: -; D: -; V: TRBV11-2
CDR3: CASRSLGDQPQHF; DNA: TGTGCCAGCAGGTCGTTAGGGGATCAGCCCCAGCATTTT; J: TRBJ1-5; size: -; D: -; V: TRBV27
CDR3: CASSLSSGQNYGYTF; DNA: TGTGCCAGCAGTTTATCTTCGGGACAGAACTATGGCTACACCTTC; J: TRBJ1-2; size: -; D: TRBD1; V: TRBV27
CDR3: CASNPKGAFEAFF; DNA: TGTGCCAGCAACCCCAAAGGAGCGTTTGAAGCTTTCTTT; J: TRBJ1-1; size: once; D: -; V: TRBV12-3/TRBV12-4
CDR3: CASSPRQGPVAGELFF; DNA: TGTGCCAGCAGCCCTCGACAGGGTCCGGTCGCCGGGGAGCTGTTTTTT; J: TRBJ2-2; size: -; D: TRBD1; V: TRBV5-8
CDR3: CASPGQDIYSNQPQHF; DNA: TGCGCCAGTCCAGGACAGGACATTTATAGCAATCAGCCCCAGCATTTT; J: TRBJ1-5; size: few; D: TRBD1; V: TRBV10-2
CDR3: CASSLGQKGAPDTQYF; DNA: TGCGCCAGCAGCTTGGGGCAGAAAGGGGCTCCAGATACGCAGTATTTT; J: TRBJ2-3; size: -; D: -; V: TRBV5-1
CDR3: CASSYAGTQRIGYTF; DNA: TGTGCCAGCAGCTACGCCGGGACACAAAGAATAGGCTACACCTTC; J: TRBJ1-2; size: -; D: -; V: TRBV7-9
CDR3: CATSGNLIRGNTEAFF; DNA: TGTGCCACCAGTGGTAATTTAATCCGGGGGAACACTGAAGCTTTCTTT; J: TRBJ1-1; size: -; D: -; V: TRBV24-1
CDR3: CASSVDSGGMEKLFF; DNA: TGTGCCAGCAGCGTAGATTCAGGGGGGATGGAAAAACTGTTTTTT; J: TRBJ1-4; size: once; D: TRBD1; V: TRBV9